This TCR beta chain was found in a study of blood T cell repertoires in COVID-19. Study details: Material from acute and convalescent COVID-19 was sourced from the United States, Italy and Spain.

Data came from immunoSEQ multiplex PCR; TCRdb stores just in-frame clones and leaves some out. The top ten hold around 6.3% of the sample, which has some 200,000 clones, roughly four fifths seen once. The CDR3 has 19 residues. Trimming pared 7 bases from V and 0 bases from J, leaving 26 bases between. Germline CDR1 reads MDHEN; CDR2 reads SYDVKM. The source of this sequence is a woman aged 40 to 49 with acute or convalescent COVID-19. This chain joins TRBV28 and TRBJ2-3; TRBD2 might be the D (6 bases). Sequenced material: peripheral blood. CDR3 nucleotide sequence: TGTGCCAGCACCCGCATCGGGGACTCTGTTGGTTTTAGCACAGATACGCAGTATTTT. Translation gives CASTRIGDSVGFSTDTQYF.